Presented here are 3 T cell receptor beta chains from one specimen sequenced in a study of cytomegalovirus exposure and HLA in healthy donors. Amplification used 60 Vbeta primers and 13 Jbeta primers. Repertoires were generated with immunoSEQ multiplex PCR, while TCRdb's copy carries only in-frame clones and drops some. The sample lists around 150,000 clones, approximately 82% occurring once. Sequencing was performed on PBMCs. These receptors were taken from a male donor in good health and CMV-seronegative.

The genes are TRBV18 and TRBJ2-7; 11 bases fit TRBD1. CDR3 length equals 15 residues. The germline CDR1 and CDR2 sequences are KGHSH and LQKENI. After removal of 2 bases from V and 4 bases from J, the junction contained 4 bases not matched to a gene. In DNA, the CDR3 is TGTGCCAGCTCACCATCAGGACAGGGGGCTTACGAGCAGTACTTC. Protein product: CASSPSGQGAYEQYF.

The chain joins TRBV19 to TRBJ1-5, with 9 nucleotides matching TRBD1. The trim removed 5 bases at V and 7 bases at J, leaving 9 bases unmatched. This CDR3 spans 15 amino acids. The germline V gene has CDR1 LNHDA and CDR2 SQIVND (reference sequence). CDR3 residues: CASSSTGGKGQPQHF. CDR3 bases: TGTGCCAGTAGTTCGACAGGGGGTAAGGGCCAGCCCCAGCATTTT.

V is TRBV7-9 and J is TRBJ2-2; 11 nucleotides align to TRBD1. V was clipped by 4 bases and J by 8 bases; unmatched bases: 9. Germline V CDR1 and CDR2: SEHNR, FQNEAQ (reference sequence). The CDR3 runs to 16 residues. This chain's CDR3 is CASSSAGTGGIGELFF. The CDR3 DNA follows: TGTGCCAGCAGCTCGGCCGGGACAGGGGGAATAGGGGAGCTGTTTTTT.